The entry below describes one T cell receptor (beta chain). Its specificity is not known. This entry belongs to a study of blood T cells in healthy people across ages. Donors were systemically healthy Caucasian individuals from Russia aged about 6 to 100 years. The study, taken as a whole, reports: A roughly linear fall in TCR beta diversity per million T cells was seen with increasing age. There was a strong correlation between TCR beta diversity and naive T cell percentage.

The authors ran a second PCR of about 7 to 11 cycles using a sample-barcoded 5' primer and a J-beta primer mix. Every cDNA molecule carried a tag from a template-switch adaptor bearing 12 random nucleotides. TCRdb passed the 5' RACE reads through MiXCR, listing each CDR3 protein once. The data contain hundreds of thousands of distinct CDR3 sequences, approximately 30% of them singletons. The V gene's germline CDR1 is MGHRA and CDR2 YSYEKL. Trimming left V 3 bases short and J 6 bases short, with 26 bases between. This CDR3 has 19 amino acids. The sequence came from a woman older than 75 in good health. V and J are TRBV4-1 and TRBJ2-2, with D possibly being TRBD1 (5 bases). Sequenced: blood. CDR3 coding DNA: TGCGCCAGCAGCCAGCGCCCTACAGGCGATGGATCCGCCGCCGGGGAGCTGTTTTTT. Its protein is CASSQRPTGDGSAAGELFF.